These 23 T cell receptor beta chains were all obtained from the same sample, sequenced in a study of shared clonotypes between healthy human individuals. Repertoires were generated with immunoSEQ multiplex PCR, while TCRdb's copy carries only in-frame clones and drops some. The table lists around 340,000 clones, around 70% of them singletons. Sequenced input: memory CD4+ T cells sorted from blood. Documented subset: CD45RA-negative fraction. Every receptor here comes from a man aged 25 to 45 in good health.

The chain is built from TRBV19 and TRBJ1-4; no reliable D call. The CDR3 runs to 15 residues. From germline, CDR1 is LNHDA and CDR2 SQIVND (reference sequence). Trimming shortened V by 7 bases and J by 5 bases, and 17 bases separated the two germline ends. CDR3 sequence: CASNEFHRLNEKLFF. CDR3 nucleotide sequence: TGTGCCAGTAACGAATTTCACAGACTGAATGAAAAACTGTTTTTT.

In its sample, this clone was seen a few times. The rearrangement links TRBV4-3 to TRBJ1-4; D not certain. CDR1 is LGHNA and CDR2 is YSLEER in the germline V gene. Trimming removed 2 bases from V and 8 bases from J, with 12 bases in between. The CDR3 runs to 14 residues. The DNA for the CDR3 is TGCGCCAGCAGCCAACGGACCCAAGTAGAAAAACTGTTTTTT. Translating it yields CASSQRTQVEKLFF.

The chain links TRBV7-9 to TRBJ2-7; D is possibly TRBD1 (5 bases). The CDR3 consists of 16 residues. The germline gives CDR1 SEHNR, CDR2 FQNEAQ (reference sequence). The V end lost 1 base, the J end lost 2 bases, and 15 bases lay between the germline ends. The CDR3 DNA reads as TGTGCCAGCAGCTTAGTTTTGGCAGGGCGGACCTACGAGCAGTACTTC. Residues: CASSLVLAGRTYEQYF. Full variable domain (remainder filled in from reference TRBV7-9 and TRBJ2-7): DTGVSQNPRHKITKRGQNVTFRCDPISEHNRLYWYRQTLGQGPEFLTYFQNEAQLEKSRLLSDRFSAERPKGSFSTLEIQRTEQGDSAMYLCASSLVLAGRTYEQYFGPGTRLTVT.

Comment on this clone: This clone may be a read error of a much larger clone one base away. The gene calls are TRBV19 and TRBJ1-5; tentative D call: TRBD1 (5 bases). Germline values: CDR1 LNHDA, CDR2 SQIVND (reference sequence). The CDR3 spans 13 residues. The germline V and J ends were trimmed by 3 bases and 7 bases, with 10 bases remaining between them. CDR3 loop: CASSMDGDQPQHF. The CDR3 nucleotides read TGTGCCAGTAGTATGGACGGGGACCAGCCCCAGCATTTT.

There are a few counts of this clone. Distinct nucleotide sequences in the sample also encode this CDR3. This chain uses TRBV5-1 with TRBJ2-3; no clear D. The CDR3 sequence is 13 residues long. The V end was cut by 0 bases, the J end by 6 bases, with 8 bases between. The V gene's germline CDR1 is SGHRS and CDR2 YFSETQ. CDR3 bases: TGCGCCAGCAGCTTGGGTACTCGGGATACGCAGTATTTT. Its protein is CASSLGTRDTQYF.

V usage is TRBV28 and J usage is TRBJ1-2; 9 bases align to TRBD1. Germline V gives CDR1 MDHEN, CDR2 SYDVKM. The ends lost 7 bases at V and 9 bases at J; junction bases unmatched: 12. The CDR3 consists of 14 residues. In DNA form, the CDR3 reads TGTGCCAGCATTATTGGCGGGACAGGGAATAGCTACACCTTC. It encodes CASIIGGTGNSYTF.

DNA for the CDR3: TGTGCCACCAGCAGAGATCGGTCAGGAACTAACTATGGCTACACCTTC. As protein: CATSRDRSGTNYGYTF. V gene TRBV15 combines with J gene TRBJ1-2, with D hard to call. CDR1 and CDR2 (germline): LNHNV, YYDKDF (reference sequence). The CDR3 is made up of 16 amino acids. Deletions cut 0 bases from V and 0 bases from J, with 11 bases between.

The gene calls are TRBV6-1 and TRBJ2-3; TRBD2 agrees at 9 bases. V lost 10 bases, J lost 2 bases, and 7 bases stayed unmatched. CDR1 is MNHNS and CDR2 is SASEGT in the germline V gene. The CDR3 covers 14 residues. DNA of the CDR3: TGTGCCACCAAGCCGGGACTAGCCACAGATACGCAGTATTTT. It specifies CATKPGLATDTQYF.

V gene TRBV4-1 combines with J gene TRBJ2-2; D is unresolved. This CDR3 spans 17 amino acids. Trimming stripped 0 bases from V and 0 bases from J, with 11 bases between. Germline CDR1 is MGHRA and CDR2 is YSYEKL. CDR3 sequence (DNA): TGCGCCAGCAGCCAAGATCTGGGCCCTGCGAACACCGGGGAGCTGTTTTTT. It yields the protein CASSQDLGPANTGELFF.

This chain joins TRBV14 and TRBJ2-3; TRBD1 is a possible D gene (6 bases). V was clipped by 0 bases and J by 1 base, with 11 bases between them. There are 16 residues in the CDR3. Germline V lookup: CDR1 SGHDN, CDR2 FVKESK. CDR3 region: CASSQDVQGRTDTQYF. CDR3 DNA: TGTGCCAGCAGCCAAGACGTGCAGGGGCGCACAGATACGCAGTATTTT.

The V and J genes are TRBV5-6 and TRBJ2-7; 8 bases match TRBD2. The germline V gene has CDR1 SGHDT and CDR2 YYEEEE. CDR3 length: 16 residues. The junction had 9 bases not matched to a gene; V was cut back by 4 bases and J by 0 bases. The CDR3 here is CASSAVTSGSSYEQYF. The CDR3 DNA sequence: TGTGCCAGCAGCGCAGTAACTAGCGGTAGCTCCTACGAGCAGTACTTC.

As DNA, the CDR3 is TGTGCCAGCCGTTGGGGGGGGGATCAAGAGACCCAGTACTTC. Amino acids: CASRWGGDQETQYF. The chain carries TRBV6-1 and TRBJ2-5, with 7 bases that match TRBD2. CDR3 length: 14 amino acids. CDR1 MNHNS and CDR2 SASEGT come from the germline V gene. With 8 bases clipped from V and 2 bases from J, the junction kept 8 bases outside the gene matches.

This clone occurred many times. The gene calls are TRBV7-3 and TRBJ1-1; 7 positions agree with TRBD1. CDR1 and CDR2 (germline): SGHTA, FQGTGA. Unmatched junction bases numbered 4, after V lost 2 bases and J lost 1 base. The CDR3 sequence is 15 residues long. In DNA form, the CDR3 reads TGTGCCAGCAGCTTAGACAGGGCGTGGAACACTGAAGCTTTCTTT. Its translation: CASSLDRAWNTEAFF.

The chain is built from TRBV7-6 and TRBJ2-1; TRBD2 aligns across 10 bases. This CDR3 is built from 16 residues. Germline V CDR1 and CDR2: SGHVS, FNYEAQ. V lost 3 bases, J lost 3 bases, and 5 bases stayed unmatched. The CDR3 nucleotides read TGTGCCAGCAGCTTGACGACTAGCGGGCTCTACAATGAGCAGTTCTTC. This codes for CASSLTTSGLYNEQFF.

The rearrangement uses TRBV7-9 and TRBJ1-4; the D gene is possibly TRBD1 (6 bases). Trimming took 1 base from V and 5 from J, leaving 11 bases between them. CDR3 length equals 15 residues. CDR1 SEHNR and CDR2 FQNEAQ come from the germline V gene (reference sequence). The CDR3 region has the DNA TGTGCCAGCAGCTTAGGGCAGGGGCCCAATGAAAAACTGTTTTTT. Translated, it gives CASSLGQGPNEKLFF.

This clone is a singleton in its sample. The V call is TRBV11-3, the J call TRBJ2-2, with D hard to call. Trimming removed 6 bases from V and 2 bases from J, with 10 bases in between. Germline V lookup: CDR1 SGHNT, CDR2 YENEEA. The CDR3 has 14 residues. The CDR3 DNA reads TGTGCCAGCAGTAGGACGCCTAACACCGGGGAGCTGTTTTTT. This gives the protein CASSRTPNTGELFF.

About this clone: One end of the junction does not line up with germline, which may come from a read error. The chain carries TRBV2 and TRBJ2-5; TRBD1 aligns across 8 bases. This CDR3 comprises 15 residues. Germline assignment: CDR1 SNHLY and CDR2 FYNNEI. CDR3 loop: CASKKVQGVQATQYF. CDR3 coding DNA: TGTGCCAGCAAAAAAGTACAGGGGGTCCAAGCGACCCAGTACTTC.

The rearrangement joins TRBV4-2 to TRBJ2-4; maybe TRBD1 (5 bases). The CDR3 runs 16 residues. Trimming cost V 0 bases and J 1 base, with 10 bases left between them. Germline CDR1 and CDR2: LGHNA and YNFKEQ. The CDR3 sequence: CASSQDGQGAKNIQYF. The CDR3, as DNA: TGTGCCAGCAGCCAAGATGGACAAGGGGCCAAAAACATTCAGTACTTC.

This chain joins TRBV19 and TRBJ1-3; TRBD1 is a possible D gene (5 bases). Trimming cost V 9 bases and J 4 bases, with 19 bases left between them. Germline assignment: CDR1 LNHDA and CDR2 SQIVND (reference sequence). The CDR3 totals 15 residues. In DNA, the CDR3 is TGTGCCAGGAGAGAATACAGGTTCGCCGGAAACACCATATATTTT. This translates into CARREYRFAGNTIYF.

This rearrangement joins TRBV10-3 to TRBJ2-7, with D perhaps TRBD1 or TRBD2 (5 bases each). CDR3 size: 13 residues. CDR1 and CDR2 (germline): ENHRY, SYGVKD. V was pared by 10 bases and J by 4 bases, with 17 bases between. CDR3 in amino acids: CATSRGTQYEQYF. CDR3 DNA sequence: TGTGCCACCTCTCGTGGGACCCAATACGAGCAGTACTTC.

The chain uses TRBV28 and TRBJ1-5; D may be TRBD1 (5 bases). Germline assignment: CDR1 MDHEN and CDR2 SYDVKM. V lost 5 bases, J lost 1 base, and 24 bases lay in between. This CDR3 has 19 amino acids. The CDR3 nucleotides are TGTGCCAGCAGTAACCCGGGGGGAGAGTTTTCTGTCAGCAATCAGCCCCAGCATTTT. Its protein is CASSNPGGEFSVSNQPQHF. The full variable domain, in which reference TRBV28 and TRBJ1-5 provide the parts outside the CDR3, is DVKVTQSSRYLVKRTGEKVFLECVQDMDHENMFWYRQDPGLGLRLIYFSYDVKMKEKGDIPEGYSVSREKKERFSLILESASTNQTSMYLCASSNPGGEFSVSNQPQHFGDGTRLSIL.

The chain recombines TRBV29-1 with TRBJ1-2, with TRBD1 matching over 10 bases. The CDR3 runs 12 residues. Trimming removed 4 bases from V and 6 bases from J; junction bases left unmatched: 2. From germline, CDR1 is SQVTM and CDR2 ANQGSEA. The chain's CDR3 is CSVGDRGNGYTF. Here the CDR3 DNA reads TGCAGCGTTGGGGACAGGGGTAATGGCTACACCTTC.

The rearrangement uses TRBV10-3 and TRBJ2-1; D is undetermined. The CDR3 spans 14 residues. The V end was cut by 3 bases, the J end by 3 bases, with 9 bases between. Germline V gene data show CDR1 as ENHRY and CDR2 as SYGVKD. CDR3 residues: CAISDPRGYNEQFF. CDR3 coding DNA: TGTGCCATCAGTGACCCTAGAGGCTACAATGAGCAGTTCTTC.